This T cell receptor beta chain was obtained from a study of cytomegalovirus exposure and HLA in healthy donors. Overall study findings and caveats: Cytomegalovirus status was reportedly diagnosed by the classifier with high specificity and sensitivity. In the approximately 120 validation repertoires, a later analysis found that first-cohort TCR clusters tended to co-occur.

Clones were read by immunoSEQ multiplex PCR, and TCRdb kept only the in-frame ones, dropping some. Of 250,000 to 350,000 clones in the sample, roughly 90% are singletons; the top ten hold around 0.96%. Turning to this clone: Its antigen is unidentified.

The germline gives CDR1 SEHNR, CDR2 FQNEAQ (reference sequence). V dropped 4 bases and J dropped 0; count of bases not matched to a gene: 10. The CDR3 extends over 17 amino acids. The clonotype was recovered from a young man in good health and CMV-seronegative. Sequencing input: PBMCs. This chain connects TRBV7-9 to TRBJ2-3; 7 bases match TRBD2. The CDR3: CASSSLLGGGSTDTQYF. The CDR3 region has the DNA TGTGCCAGCAGCTCCCTCCTCGGCGGGGGAAGCACAGATACGCAGTATTTT.